The 5 T cell receptor beta chains below come from one sample, sequenced in a study of T cell clonotyping in hematopoietic cell transplantation. Sequencing used immunoSEQ multiplex PCR; TCRdb keeps in-frame clones, though not all of them. The sample holds nearly 70,000 clones, around 94% seen once. Material for sequencing was peripheral blood mononuclear cells. The receptor source for this set is a man between 50 and 59 years old in good health. Some clones in this sample may be carry-over from other donors' samples.

The chain is built from TRBV28 and TRBJ1-2; D not resolved. Germline CDR1 MDHEN, CDR2 SYDVKM. The V gene lost 5 bases and the J gene lost 8 bases, with 12 bases spanning the gap. The CDR3 has 12 residues. The CDR3 is CASSPLGGGYTF. The DNA for the CDR3 is TGTGCCAGCAGTCCCCTAGGTGGCGGCTACACCTTC.

The J gene is TRBJ1-6, the V gene TRBV9; perhaps TRBD1 as D (5 bases). V was trimmed by 0 bases and J by 5 bases, leaving 12 bases between them. The CDR3 consists of 16 residues. Germline loops: CDR1 SGDLS, CDR2 YYNGEE. The CDR3 protein is CASSVAVGGNNSPLHF. The CDR3 DNA follows: TGTGCCAGCAGCGTAGCTGTGGGGGGGAATAATTCACCCCTCCACTTT.

The rearrangement joins TRBV5-1 to TRBJ1-2; no clear D. This CDR3 contains 14 residues. Looked up from germline, CDR1 is SGHRS and CDR2 is YFSETQ. Trimming removed 0 bases from V and 9 bases from J, with 15 bases in between. In DNA, the CDR3 is TGCGCCAGCAGCTTGGCGTCAGAACAATATCGCTACACCTTC. Its translation: CASSLASEQYRYTF.

The sample holds one count of this clone. The chain combines TRBV7-2 with TRBJ1-1; the D gene is possibly TRBD1 (5 bases). Germline-derived CDR1 and CDR2 are SGHTA and FQGNSA. This CDR3 comprises 13 residues. V lost 8 bases and J lost 0, with 10 bases in between. CDR3 amino acids: CASRGFMNTEAFF. The DNA for the CDR3 is TGTGCCAGCCGGGGGTTTATGAACACTGAAGCTTTCTTT.

V gene TRBV2 combines with J gene TRBJ1-6; the D is unclear. Germline V gene lookup returns CDR1 SNHLY and CDR2 FYNNEI. This CDR3 comprises 15 residues. The V end lost 8 bases, the J end lost 0 bases, and 11 bases lay between the germline ends. The CDR3: CASGGRSSYNSPLHF. The CDR3 DNA follows: TGTGCCAGCGGAGGCAGGAGCTCCTATAATTCACCCCTCCACTTT.